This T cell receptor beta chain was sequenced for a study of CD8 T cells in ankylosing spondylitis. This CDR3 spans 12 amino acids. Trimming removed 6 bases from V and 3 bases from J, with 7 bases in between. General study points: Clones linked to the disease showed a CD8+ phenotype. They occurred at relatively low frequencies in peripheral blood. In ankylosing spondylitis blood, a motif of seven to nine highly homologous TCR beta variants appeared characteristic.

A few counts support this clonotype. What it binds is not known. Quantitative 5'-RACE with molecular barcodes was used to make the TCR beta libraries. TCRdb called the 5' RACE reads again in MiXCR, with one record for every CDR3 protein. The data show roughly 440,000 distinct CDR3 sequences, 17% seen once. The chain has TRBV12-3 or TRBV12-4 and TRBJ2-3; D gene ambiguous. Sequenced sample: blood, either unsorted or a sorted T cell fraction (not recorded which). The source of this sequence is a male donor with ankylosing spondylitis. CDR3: CASSTITDTQYF. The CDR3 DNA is TGTGCCAGCAGCACTATAACAGATACGCAGTATTTT.